These 28 T cell receptor beta chains originate from one sample sequenced in a study of T cells in Graves' hyperthyroidism and ophthalmopathy. RNA transcripts were the template for amplifying TCR beta CDR3 regions. With the HTBI primer set, the TCR CDR3 went through a first round of RT-PCR. Each CDR3 protein is one row after TCRdb ran MiXCR on the multiplex PCR reads. The sample yields fewer than 350,000 distinct CDR3 sequences, 15% to 20% seen once. The sample was blood. These receptor sequences come from a middle-aged woman with Graves' ophthalmopathy.

This chain's CDR3 is CASRTGEVKAFF. Written as DNA, the CDR3 is TGTGCCAGCAGGACGGGGGAGGTGAAAGCTTTCTTT. The genes are TRBV2 and TRBJ1-1; possibly TRBD1 for D (5 bases). The length of the CDR3 is 12 residues. The V end was cut by 6 bases, the J end by 9 bases, with 14 bases between. Germline V gives CDR1 SNHLY, CDR2 FYNNEI.

This clonotype was picked up many times. This sequence joins TRBV3-1 and TRBJ2-5; no definite D call. The CDR3 contains 14 residues. The germline V and J ends were trimmed by 1 base and 2 bases, with 8 bases remaining between them. From germline, CDR1 is LGHDT and CDR2 YNNKEL (reference sequence). CDR3 protein: CASSQATFQETQYF. The CDR3 region has the DNA TGTGCCAGCAGCCAAGCGACTTTTCAAGAGACCCAGTACTTC.

This clonotype occurred a few times. At one end, the junction sequence differs from germline, possibly due to a read error. V and J are TRBV5-1 and TRBJ2-7; 10 nucleotides align to TRBD2. The germline gives CDR1 SGHRS, CDR2 YFSETQ. The CDR3 has 15 residues. DNA of the CDR3: TGCGCCAGCAGCTTGAGACTAGCGGGCGGATACGGGCAGTACTTC. Protein: CASSLRLAGGYGQYF.

This clonotype was observed at least ten times. The chain employs TRBV28 and TRBJ2-2; possibly TRBD1 for D (5 bases). Trimming left V 3 bases short and J 1 base short, with 18 bases between. This CDR3 contains 18 residues. Germline CDR1 and CDR2: MDHEN and SYDVKM. CDR3 loop: CASSFSIRIGENTGELFF. Here the CDR3 DNA reads TGTGCCAGCAGTTTCTCCATAAGGATAGGGGAGAACACCGGGGAGCTGTTTTTT.

A remark on this clonotype: The conserved final phenylalanine or tryptophan is absent from the CDR3, which likely points to a read error. The rearrangement uses TRBV28 and TRBJ2-7, with 12 bases that match TRBD2. J gave up 3 bases and V 5 bases, and 5 bases lay outside the gene matches. Germline CDR1 reads MDHEN; CDR2 reads SYDVKM. The CDR3 contains 15 residues. The CDR3 nucleotides read TGTGCCAGCAGTCTACCGACTAGCGGGAGCTACGAGCAGTACCTC. Protein: CASSLPTSGSYEQYL.

The sample holds many counts of this clonotype. V is TRBV19 and J is TRBJ1-5, with D maybe TRBD1 (5 bases). Germline V CDR1 and CDR2: LNHDA, SQIVND (reference sequence). Between the trimmed V and J ends, which lost 4 bases and 0 bases, there was a span of 16 bases. This CDR3 region has 17 residues. CDR3 coding DNA: TGTGCCAGTAGTACCTCCCCCAAGGGGACTAGCAATCAGCCCCAGCATTTT. It yields the protein CASSTSPKGTSNQPQHF.

This clonotype was seen at least ten times. The chain links TRBV7-9 to TRBJ2-7, with D perhaps matching TRBD2 (7 bases). The V gene's germline CDR1 is SEHNR and CDR2 FQNEAQ (reference sequence). This CDR3 region has 17 residues. The V end was cut by 1 base, the J end by 5 bases, with 21 bases between. CDR3 loop: CASSLGEGEGLVDEQYF. CDR3 coding DNA: TGTGCCAGCAGCTTAGGGGAGGGGGAGGGCCTCGTGGACGAGCAGTACTTC.

This clonotype was counted at least ten times. This chain's CDR3 is CSAIRDEQSYEQYF. DNA of the CDR3: TGCAGTGCTATACGGGACGAGCAATCCTACGAGCAGTACTTC. The V gene is TRBV20-1, the J gene TRBJ2-7, with D perhaps given as TRBD1 or TRBD2 (5 bases each). The CDR3 totals 14 residues. Germline V gene lookup returns CDR1 DFQATT and CDR2 SNEGSKA (reference sequence). V shed 4 bases and J shed 1 base, with 14 bases lying between them.

A few counts support this clonotype. This sequence joins TRBV5-1 and TRBJ1-6; TRBD1 agrees at 8 bases. The germline gives CDR1 SGHRS, CDR2 YFSETQ. This CDR3 region has 16 residues. J gave up 6 bases and V 2 bases, and 7 bases lay outside the gene matches. The CDR3 coding sequence is TGCGCCAGCAGCTTTACAGGGGGGAAGACTAATTCACCCCTCCACTTT. Residues: CASSFTGGKTNSPLHF.

The chain recombines TRBV28 with TRBJ1-2, with D possibly being TRBD1 (6 bases). The CDR3 is 16 residues long. Germline assignment: CDR1 MDHEN and CDR2 SYDVKM. V was clipped by 6 bases and J by 4 bases, with 21 bases between them. In DNA form, the CDR3 reads TGTGCCAGCAGAGAAGGGACATTCCCGGCCCCCTATGGCTACACCTTC. This codes for CASREGTFPAPYGYTF.

The V gene is TRBV6-5, the J gene TRBJ2-5; 10 nucleotides line up with TRBD2. The ends lost 1 base at V and 5 bases at J; junction bases unmatched: 7. The CDR3 extends over 16 amino acids. The germline V gene encodes CDR1 MNHEY and CDR2 SVGAGI. The CDR3 reads CASSYFLAGASETQYF. The CDR3 DNA reads TGTGCCAGCAGTTACTTCCTAGCGGGAGCTAGCGAGACCCAGTACTTC.

DNA of the CDR3: TGTGCCAGCAGCTTGGGTGGACTCCTTGGCTCTGGAAACACCATATATTTT. Amino acid sequence: CASSLGGLLGSGNTIYF. The gene calls are TRBV5-6 and TRBJ1-3; D call uncertain. Per the germline V gene, CDR1 is SGHDT and CDR2 is YYEEEE. Deletions cut 0 bases from V and 0 bases from J, with 13 bases between. This CDR3 is 17 amino acids long.

The table lists this clonotype with many counts. The chain employs TRBV6-5 and TRBJ1-5, with 7 bases aligning to TRBD1. Trimming took 5 bases from V and 1 from J; bases not matched to a gene: 5. CDR3 length: 15 residues. Germline CDR1 is MNHEY and CDR2 is SVGAGI. The chain's CDR3 is CASSRQGESNQPQHF. The CDR3 nucleotides read TGTGCCAGCAGTAGACAGGGAGAGAGCAATCAGCCCCAGCATTTT.

This rearrangement joins TRBV4-2 to TRBJ2-2, with 8 bases fitting TRBD2. CDR1 is LGHNA and CDR2 is YNFKEQ in the germline V gene. Unmatched junction bases numbered 12, after V lost 1 base and J lost 8 bases. The CDR3 is 17 amino acids. CDR3 DNA: TGTGCCAGCAGCCAAGTCGCACTAGCGGCGAGTGAGGGGGAGCTGTTTTTT. Translating gives CASSQVALAASEGELFF.

The chain is built from TRBV12-3 or TRBV12-4 and TRBJ1-1, with D perhaps matching TRBD1 (5 bases). Trimming pared 7 bases from V and 5 bases from J, leaving 14 bases between. The CDR3 spans 13 residues. CDR3 nucleotide sequence: TGTGCCAGCACCGCGGGGGGAAGGACTGAAGCTTTCTTT. Its translation: CASTAGGRTEAFF.

The sample holds many counts of this clonotype. V usage is TRBV19 and J usage is TRBJ1-5; possibly TRBD1 for D (5 bases). The CDR3 length is 14 residues. CDR1 and CDR2 from the germline V gene are LNHDA and SQIVND (reference sequence). The V end lost 7 bases, the J end lost 4 bases, and 14 bases lay between the germline ends. The CDR3 loop is CASNGATWNQPQHF. The CDR3 coding sequence is TGTGCCAGTAATGGGGCAACTTGGAATCAGCCCCAGCATTTT.

This clonotype was seen many times. This sequence may be a read error, since a much larger clone differs from it by one base. The chain recombines TRBV29-1 with TRBJ1-1; no definite D call. The germline CDR1 and CDR2 sequences are SQVTM and ANQGSEA. This CDR3 contains 13 residues. CDR3 in DNA: TGCAGCGCTCTCCAGGACGGAAACACTGAAGCTCTCTTT. Translated: CSALQDGNTEALF.

There are many counts of this clonotype. A junction end diverges from the germline sequence, so it may reflect a read error. The V and J genes are TRBV6-1 and TRBJ1-5; 8 nucleotides agree with TRBD1. Germline lookup yields CDR1 MNHNS and CDR2 SASEGT. This CDR3 spans 13 amino acids. The CDR3 nucleotides read TGTGCCAGCAGGCCAGGGGGCAATCAGCCCCAGCGTTTT. Protein: CASRPGGNQPQRF.

This clonotype was seen ten or more times. V and J are TRBV10-3 and TRBJ1-5; possibly TRBD1 for D (6 bases). Trimming shortened V by 2 bases and J by 5 bases, and 10 bases separated the two germline ends. This CDR3 spans 14 amino acids. Germline CDR1 and CDR2: ENHRY and SYGVKD. In DNA, the CDR3 is TGTGCCATCAGTGAGGTCAGGGGCTATCAGCCCCAGCATTTT. This gives the protein CAISEVRGYQPQHF.

This clonotype was found many times. This chain joins TRBV28 and TRBJ2-7; D may be TRBD1 or TRBD2 (6 bases each). The CDR3 extends over 13 amino acids. Germline V gene lookup returns CDR1 MDHEN and CDR2 SYDVKM. V lost 10 bases and J 2 bases, leaving 15 bases between the germline ends. The CDR3 spells CATKIRGAYEQYF. CDR3 DNA: TGTGCCACCAAGATTAGGGGGGCCTACGAGCAGTACTTC. The full variable domain, in which reference TRBV28 and TRBJ2-7 provide the parts outside the CDR3, is DVKVTQSSRYLVKRTGEKVFLECVQDMDHENMFWYRQDPGLGLRLIYFSYDVKMKEKGDIPEGYSVSREKKERFSLILESASTNQTSMYLCATKIRGAYEQYFGPGTRLTVT.

This clonotype was counted at least ten times. This sequence joins TRBV29-1 and TRBJ2-3; D is possibly TRBD2 (6 bases). The V end lost 6 bases, the J end lost 2 bases, and 18 bases lay between the germline ends. Per germline, CDR1 SQVTM and CDR2 ANQGSEA. This CDR3 contains 15 residues. The CDR3 DNA follows: TGCAGCGTACTGACTGCGGGGATTACCACAGATACGCAGTATTTT. Translated, it gives CSVLTAGITTDTQYF.

This clonotype was seen ten or more times. A much larger clone differs by one base, so this may be a read error. The V gene is TRBV6-2 or TRBV6-3, the J gene TRBJ2-5, with D perhaps TRBD1 or TRBD2 (6 bases each). The CDR3 runs to 15 residues. The germline V gene encodes CDR1 MNHEY and CDR2 SVGEGT. V was cut by 6 bases and J by 6 bases, with 20 bases left in between. Written as DNA, the CDR3 is TGTGCCAGCAGCAGAGGGGGAGGCCGAGGGAAGACCCAGTACTTC. Translating gives CASSRGGGRGKTQYF.

The sample holds many counts of this clonotype. The chain combines TRBV4-2 with TRBJ1-5; perhaps TRBD1 as D (6 bases). Germline CDR1 LGHNA, CDR2 YNFKEQ. The CDR3 spans 15 residues. Trimming shortened V by 0 bases and J by 4 bases, and 10 bases separated the two germline ends. The CDR3 loop reads CASSQDPRGNQPQHF. Written as DNA, the CDR3 is TGTGCCAGCAGCCAAGATCCCAGGGGTAATCAGCCCCAGCATTTT.

This clonotype showed up many times. The chain carries TRBV25-1 and TRBJ2-5; D uncertain. V lost 3 bases to trimming and J lost 1 base, with 9 bases between them. The CDR3 contains 14 residues. Germline assignment: CDR1 MGHDK and CDR2 SYGVNS. This CDR3 is CASSDRLLQETQYF. The CDR3 DNA is TGTGCCAGCAGTGATCGACTGCTCCAAGAGACCCAGTACTTC.

This clonotype showed up many times. V and J are TRBV6-5 and TRBJ1-5; D might be TRBD1 (6 bases). CDR3 length equals 13 residues. The V and J ends lost 4 bases and 4 bases respectively, with 8 bases between them. Germline V gene data show CDR1 as MNHEY and CDR2 as SVGAGI. This CDR3 is CASSWDNNQPQHF. CDR3 bases: TGTGCCAGCAGTTGGGACAATAATCAGCCCCAGCATTTT.

In its sample, this clonotype was seen many times. CDR3 sequence: CSAKQSYEQYF. The CDR3 nucleotides read TGCAGTGCCAAACAGAGCTACGAGCAGTACTTC. This chain links TRBV20-1 with TRBJ2-7, with D unclear. Germline lookup yields CDR1 DFQATT and CDR2 SNEGSKA (reference sequence). Trimming left V 6 bases short and J 3 bases short, with 9 bases between. The CDR3 has 11 residues.

In its sample, this clonotype was seen many times. The rearrangement uses TRBV12-3 or TRBV12-4 and TRBJ1-1; tentative D call: TRBD1 (5 bases). The CDR3 is 14 residues long. Trimming stripped 4 bases from V and 0 bases from J, with 9 bases between. The CDR3 spells CASSSRGLNTEAFF. Written as DNA, the CDR3 is TGTGCCAGCAGTTCCCGGGGCCTGAACACTGAAGCTTTCTTT.

The V gene is TRBV12-3 or TRBV12-4, the J gene TRBJ1-2, with a tentative D call TRBD1 (5 bases). This CDR3 spans 13 amino acids. The V end was cut by 6 bases, the J end by 4 bases, with 12 bases between. CDR3 loop: CASRPGASYGYTF. CDR3 in DNA: TGTGCCAGCAGGCCCGGGGCTAGCTATGGCTACACCTTC.